Below, one T cell receptor beta chain is given with its context. The specificity of this receptor is unknown. No per-base quality is available; no much larger clone lies one base away. Here V drops 3 bases and J drops 6 bases, and the junction holds 8 bases not matched to any gene. The cysteine opens and the phenylalanine closes a CDR3 of 15 amino acids. Only the CDR3 DNA stays, 45 bases, in frame from base 1. For CDR1 and CDR2, the germline V gene (reference sequence) lists GTSNPN and SVGIG. Libraries were prepared through the immunoSEQ multiplex PCR assay. TCRdb's version of the immuneACCESS table is confined to in-frame rearrangements and falls short of the full clone set. An unresolved V gene accounts for under half of the shortfall where checked; the remainder is of unknown origin. This sample has approximately 15,000 clones in its table, and roughly 89% of those were observed once. Jointly, the top ten make up approximately 4.5% of the sample.

Repertoires were sampled multiple times during chemoradiotherapy, which allowed clonal expansion in the tumor microenvironment to be followed. The data derive from a study of chemoradiotherapy in HPV16-positive cancers (dated 2022 in TCRdb). Study-wide context: Functional T-cell assays on cells from two HPV16-positive patients defined candidate HPV-specific T-cell clones and common TCR motifs. The study asked whether T-cell immunity against the HPV oncoproteins E6 and E7 changes during chemoradiotherapy and whether it affects survival. The candidate HPV-specific TCRs and motifs were subsequently tracked in TCR repertoires obtained from 65 to 95 patients with HPV-related cancers. General findings and caveats noted by the study authors: Only two HPV16-positive patients were used to derive the functional definition of HPV-specific T cells, and the survival association was reported for HPV16-positive patients. Expansion of candidate HPV-specific clones and E7-related TCR motifs was observed in the tumor microenvironment during treatment, whereas no such expansion was observed for non-HPV-specific T cells. In HPV16-positive patients, expansion of HPV-responsive T cells during chemoradiotherapy was associated with improved recurrence-free survival.

The sequencing used tumor tissue, collected from a patient who underwent chemoradiotherapy. The sequence derives from a human donor with HPV-associated anogenital cancer. The chain was built from TRBV30 and TRBJ2-1, with 10 junctional bases fitting TRBD2. The CDR3 sequence is CAWRPTSGTFNEQFF. The nucleotides are TGTGCCTGGAGACCAACTAGCGGGACATTCAATGAGCAGTTCTTC.